Following are 26 T cell receptor beta chains from one sample sequenced in a study of T cells in Graves' hyperthyroidism and ophthalmopathy. Amplified TCR beta CDR3 regions derived from RNA transcripts. HTBI primers were employed in a first-round RT-PCR of the TCR CDR3. In TCRdb, the multiplex PCR reads were re-called with MiXCR into one record per CDR3 protein. The table lists a few hundred thousand distinct CDR3 sequences, under 15% of them singletons. The specimen was blood. Source of these receptors: a woman aged 18-29 years with Graves' hyperthyroidism.

This clonotype showed up many times. The gene calls are TRBV19 and TRBJ2-7; the match to TRBD1 covers 9 bases. The CDR3 sequence is 14 residues long. Germline CDR1 reads LNHDA; CDR2 reads SQIVND (reference sequence). The J segment lost 3 bases and the V segment lost 6 bases, leaving 6 bases of the junction unmatched. CDR3 amino acids: CASSPGQGIYEQYV. The CDR3 nucleotides are TGTGCCAGTAGCCCGGGACAGGGAATCTACGAGCAGTACGTC.

This sequence joins TRBV9 and TRBJ1-4; weak D call: TRBD1 (6 bases). Trimming cost V 3 bases and J 8 bases, with 11 bases left between them. From germline, CDR1 is SGDLS and CDR2 YYNGEE. This CDR3 contains 13 residues. The CDR3, as DNA: TGTGCCAGCAGCGCCGCCCAGGGGGAAAAACTGTTTTTT. It specifies CASSAAQGEKLFF.

This clonotype was counted between two and nine times. The chain combines TRBV2 with TRBJ2-1; TRBD2 aligns across 10 bases. Trimming removed 7 bases from V and 8 bases from J; junction bases left unmatched: 8. Germline V lookup: CDR1 SNHLY, CDR2 FYNNEI. This CDR3 comprises 14 residues. CDR3 sequence reads: CASNRYLAGDEQFF. The CDR3 nucleotides are TGTGCCAGCAACAGGTATCTAGCGGGAGATGAGCAGTTCTTC.

The sample holds many counts of this clonotype. The chain is built from TRBV28 and TRBJ1-2; D gene ambiguous. The germline V gene encodes CDR1 MDHEN and CDR2 SYDVKM. This CDR3 region has 17 residues. Trimming removed 6 bases at V and 4 bases at J, with 24 bases between. The CDR3 protein is CASSKYRTAPTGYGYTF. CDR3 coding DNA: TGTGCCAGCAGCAAATATAGAACAGCCCCAACTGGCTATGGCTACACCTTC.

This clonotype was seen many times. The chain couples TRBV2 to TRBJ2-2; TRBD2 matches 9 bases. The CDR3 covers 16 residues. V trimming: 3 bases; J trimming: 4 bases; junction bases outside the gene matches: 6. CDR1 is SNHLY and CDR2 is FYNNEI in the germline V gene. CDR3 loop: CASSERGGRATGELFF. In nucleotides, the CDR3 is TGTGCCAGCAGTGAGCGTGGCGGGAGGGCCACCGGGGAGCTGTTTTTT.

This clonotype appeared many times. The chain carries TRBV11-1 and TRBJ2-1, with unresolved D. Per the germline V gene, CDR1 is SGHAT and CDR2 is FQDESV (reference sequence). The CDR3 length is 16 residues. The germline V and J ends were trimmed by 5 bases and 3 bases, with 17 bases remaining between them. CDR3 sequence (DNA): TGTGCCAGCAGCGCCCTATACGCCCACCTCTACAATGAGCAGTTCTTC. Residues: CASSALYAHLYNEQFF.

This clonotype was seen repeatedly, ten times or more. The gene calls are TRBV10-3 and TRBJ2-7; D not certain. The V gene's germline CDR1 is ENHRY and CDR2 SYGVKD. The CDR3 consists of 15 residues. Trimming left V 6 bases short and J 3 bases short, with 18 bases between. The CDR3 bases are TGTGCCATCAGACCGAAAGGCCCCAAAGACTACGAGCAGTACTTC. Encoded protein: CAIRPKGPKDYEQYF.

This clonotype came up a few times. This chain uses TRBV11-1 with TRBJ2-2, with TRBD1 matching 7 bases. Germline assignment: CDR1 SGHAT and CDR2 FQDESV (reference sequence). V dropped 6 bases and J dropped 6; count of bases not matched to a gene: 4. The CDR3 runs 13 residues. In nucleotides, the CDR3 is TGTGCCAGCAGTTTTACAGGGGCCGGGGAGCTGTTTTTT. Amino acids: CASSFTGAGELFF. Based on the CDR3 plus reference TRBV11-1 and TRBJ2-2, the full variable domain is EAEVAQSPRYKITEKSQAVAFWCDPISGHATLYWYRQILGQGPELLVQFQDESVVDDSQLPKDRFSAERLKGVDSTLKIQPAELGDSAMYLCASSFTGAGELFFGEGSRLTVL.

The V and J genes are TRBV5-1 and TRBJ2-5; no definite D call. Trimming took off 0 bases at V and 5 bases at J, with 14 bases between the two ends. Germline CDR1 and CDR2: SGHRS and YFSETQ. This CDR3 is built from 15 residues. This CDR3 reads CASSLAGLLGETQYF. In nucleotides, the CDR3 is TGCGCCAGCAGCTTGGCGGGCTTGCTGGGGGAGACCCAGTACTTC.

This clonotype has ten or more counts. V is TRBV6-1 and J is TRBJ2-2; TRBD2 aligns across 14 bases. V trimming: 3 bases; J trimming: 5 bases; junction bases outside the gene matches: 8. Germline lookup yields CDR1 MNHNS and CDR2 SASEGT. CDR3 length: 18 amino acids. The CDR3 bases are TGTGCCAGCAGTGACGGGACTAGCGGGAGTTTGAATACCGGGGAGCTGTTTTTT. It codes for CASSDGTSGSLNTGELFF.

The chain combines TRBV5-5 with TRBJ2-3; a weak D match, TRBD1 (6 bases). The V end lost 1 base, the J end lost 4 bases, and 10 bases lay between the germline ends. The CDR3 is made up of 14 amino acids. Germline lookup yields CDR1 SGHKS and CDR2 YYEKEE (reference sequence). This CDR3 is CASSLYRAADTQYF. In nucleotides, the CDR3 is TGTGCCAGCAGCTTGTACAGGGCGGCAGATACGCAGTATTTT.

The rearrangement uses TRBV6-5 and TRBJ2-1; D possibly corresponds to TRBD2 (6 bases). V was trimmed by 0 bases and J by 3 bases, leaving 9 bases between them. Germline loops: CDR1 MNHEY, CDR2 SVGAGI. The CDR3 extends over 15 amino acids. The CDR3 sequence: CASSYSGLGYNEQFF. Written as DNA, the CDR3 is TGTGCCAGCAGTTACTCGGGACTGGGCTACAATGAGCAGTTCTTC.

In this sample, this clonotype turned up many times. The genes are TRBV18 and TRBJ1-1; D may be TRBD1 (5 bases). This CDR3 is built from 13 residues. The V gene's germline CDR1 is KGHSH and CDR2 LQKENI. V was clipped by 3 bases and J by 6 bases, with 11 bases between them. CDR3 region: CASSPLGQSEAFF. DNA of the CDR3: TGTGCCAGCTCACCGTTAGGACAATCTGAAGCTTTCTTT.

The V call is TRBV7-3, the J call TRBJ2-1, with D perhaps TRBD1 (5 bases). Germline CDR1 and CDR2: SGHTA and FQGTGA. CDR3 length: 15 amino acids. V lost 5 bases and J 6 bases, leaving 17 bases between the germline ends. CDR3: CASSPQGVVSNEQFF. The CDR3 nucleotides are TGTGCCAGCAGCCCCCAAGGGGTAGTAAGCAATGAGCAGTTCTTC. Filled out from reference TRBV7-3 and TRBJ2-1, the complete variable domain reads GAGVSQTPSNKVTEKGKYVELRCDPISGHTALYWYRQSLGQGPEFLIYFQGTGAADDSGLPNDRFFAVRPEGSVSTLKIQRTERGDSAVYLCASSPQGVVSNEQFFGPGTRLTVL.

The rearrangement uses TRBV6-1 and TRBJ2-7; maybe TRBD1 (6 bases). Trimming removed 4 bases at V and 7 bases at J, with 14 bases between. The CDR3 spans 13 residues. CDR1 is MNHNS and CDR2 is SASEGT in the germline V gene. The CDR3 spells CASSVGALGEQYV. The DNA of the CDR3 is TGTGCCAGCAGTGTGGGGGCGCTAGGTGAGCAGTACGTC.

For this clonotype: The junction does not match germline at one end; this may be a read error. The genes are TRBV12-3 or TRBV12-4 and TRBJ2-4, with 10 bases lining up with TRBD2. The length of the CDR3 is 14 residues. In DNA, the CDR3 is TGTGCCAGCGGTTTAGCGGGAGGTCTTGGCATTCAGTACTTC. Encoded protein: CASGLAGGLGIQYF.

The chain couples TRBV7-3 to TRBJ2-1; D is undetermined. The CDR3 is made up of 14 amino acids. V lost 6 bases and J 1 base, leaving 10 bases between the germline ends. The germline V gene encodes CDR1 SGHTA and CDR2 FQGTGA. The CDR3 loop reads CASSELGSYNEQFF. The CDR3 DNA reads as TGTGCCAGCAGTGAACTTGGTTCCTACAATGAGCAGTTCTTC.

The gene calls are TRBV6-1 and TRBJ2-1; TRBD2 is a possible D gene (6 bases). The germline V gene encodes CDR1 MNHNS and CDR2 SASEGT. V was pared by 1 base and J by 12 bases, with 10 bases between. The CDR3 is 12 amino acids. CDR3 nucleotides: TGTGCCAGCAGTGAAGGGCGGGAAGGGCAGTTCTTC. It yields the protein CASSEGREGQFF.

Remarks on this clonotype: A read error may explain this, as a much larger clone is one base away. Lacking the conserved final phenylalanine or tryptophan, this CDR3 likely reflects a read error. V usage is TRBV4-1 and J usage is TRBJ2-7; 7 bases are a match to TRBD2. This CDR3 is built from 15 residues. CDR1 and CDR2 from the germline V gene are MGHRA and YSYEKL. J lost 3 bases, V lost 0 bases, and 5 bases had no gene match. The CDR3 here is CASSQDIRGSYEQYL. CDR3 in DNA: TGCGCCAGCAGCCAAGATATTCGCGGGAGCTACGAGCAGTACCTC.

This clonotype was picked up many times. The J gene is TRBJ2-3, the V gene TRBV11-2, with unresolved D. The CDR3 is made up of 16 amino acids. V lost 2 bases and J lost 0, with 12 bases in between. Germline assignment: CDR1 SGHAT and CDR2 FQNNGV. The CDR3 DNA sequence: TGTGCCAGCAGCTTACCCCTACGACGGAGCACAGATACGCAGTATTTT. It specifies CASSLPLRRSTDTQYF.

The gene calls are TRBV5-1 and TRBJ1-5; the D gene is possibly TRBD1 (6 bases). Trimming removed 3 bases at V and 4 bases at J, with 14 bases between. The CDR3 runs to 15 residues. Germline values: CDR1 SGHRS, CDR2 YFSETQ. DNA of the CDR3: TGCGCCAGCAGCTCGGACAGTAGGTCAAATCAGCCCCAGCATTTT. It yields the protein CASSSDSRSNQPQHF.

The chain recombines TRBV6-1 with TRBJ1-1, with D unresolved. From germline, CDR1 is MNHNS and CDR2 SASEGT. V was clipped by 1 base and J by 11 bases, with 20 bases between them. The CDR3 has 15 residues. The CDR3: CASSEGWRTLEAAFF. The CDR3 DNA follows: TGTGCCAGCAGTGAAGGCTGGAGGACGCTTGAGGCGGCTTTCTTT.

This clonotype was found once. The V and J genes are TRBV10-2 and TRBJ2-7; no firm D call. The CDR3 has 18 residues. Germline loops: CDR1 WSHSY, CDR2 SAAADI. V lost 0 bases and J 0 bases, leaving 18 bases between the germline ends. The CDR3 nucleotides read TGCGCCAGCAGTGAGTCGTTTAGAAGCAGATTAAACTCCTACGAGCAGTACGTC. The encoded protein is CASSESFRSRLNSYEQYV.

This clonotype was recorded many times. The J gene is TRBJ2-1, the V gene TRBV29-1; 12 nucleotides match TRBD1. The CDR3 has 14 residues. The trim removed 7 bases at V and 6 bases at J, leaving 7 bases unmatched. Germline V gene data show CDR1 as SQVTM and CDR2 as ANQGSEA. CDR3 nucleotides: TGCAGCGCAAGGGACAGGGGGCGCCTCAATGAGCAGTTCTTC. Protein product: CSARDRGRLNEQFF.

Remarks on this clonotype: A much larger clone lies one base from this, so it may be a read error. V gene TRBV27 combines with J gene TRBJ2-7; either TRBD1 or TRBD2 may supply D (5 bases each). CDR1 MNHEY and CDR2 SMNVEV come from the germline V gene (reference sequence). This CDR3 spans 15 amino acids. V was shortened by 3 bases and J by 0 bases, with 12 bases between the two germline ends. CDR3 nucleotide sequence: TGTGCCAGCAGTTTTCGGGGCACCACCTCCTACGAGCAGTACTTC. Amino acid sequence: CASSFRGTTSYEQYF.

As concerns this clonotype: A read error is possible here, since a much larger clone lies one base away. The genes are TRBV19 and TRBJ1-4; tentatively, D is TRBD1 (5 bases). Trimming took 7 bases from V and 6 from J, leaving 18 bases between them. CDR1 is LNHDA and CDR2 is SQIVND in the germline V gene (reference sequence). The CDR3 is made up of 15 amino acids. The CDR3 DNA follows: TGTGCCAGTACTGATAGGAGGGTGGGGGATGAAAAACTGTTTTTT. This encodes CASTDRRVGDEKLFF.